Sequencing of this T cell receptor beta chain was carried out in a study of Ad26.COV2.S vaccination and SARS-CoV-2 variants. Trimming pared 11 bases from V and 8 bases from J, leaving 18 bases between. In germline, CDR1 is SNHLY, CDR2 FYNNEI. This CDR3 comprises 13 residues. General study points: Quantification of TCR breadth and depth may have yielded underestimates of total T cell responses. The study found higher spike-specific TCR breadth in vaccine than placebo recipients. After vaccination, reports described spike-specific CD8+ and CD4+ T cell responses as showing substantial breadth.

Assay: immunoSEQ multiplex PCR; the TCRdb copy retains only in-frame clones and omits some. The sample contains fewer than 300,000 clones, approximately 89% of which appear only once. Note on this clone: Its target is not known.

The sample's treatment: around 19 received Ad26.COV2.S at low or high dose, single or two shots; roughly five received placebo; per-sample allocation not given. Samples came from day 63 after the first vaccine or placebo injection. Its platform was an Ad26 vector, and its expressed antigen was Wuhan-strain SARS-CoV-2 spike. The sequencing here drew on peripheral blood, taken in a trial of Ad26.COV2.S vaccine versus placebo. This clonotype originated in a person aged 18-65 years who received the Ad26.COV2.S COVID-19 vaccine or a placebo. V gene TRBV2 combines with J gene TRBJ1-4; D is perhaps TRBD1 (5 bases). This CDR3 is CAAGSREEEKLFF. DNA for the CDR3: TGTGCCGCGGGGAGCAGGGAGGAAGAAAAACTGTTTTTT. Using reference TRBV2 and TRBJ1-4 for the parts outside the CDR3, the full variable domain is EPEVTQTPSHQVTQMGQEVILRCVPISNHLYFYWYRQILGQKVEFLVSFYNNEISEKSEIFDDQFSVERPDGSNFTLKIRSTKLEDSAMYFCAAGSREEEKLFFGSGTQLSVL.